The clone carrying this T cell receptor beta chain was recorded at least ten times. The antigen is not known. TCRdb processed the 5' RACE reads anew with MiXCR; each CDR3 protein has one entry. The sample consists of 200,000 to 250,000 distinct CDR3 sequences, 8% to 9.5% of them appearing once. This sample was included in a study of T-cell memory formation after mild COVID-19. Study details: For the most part, TCR clusters were specific to one donor.

Study-wide results and limits: Contracting clones from day 15 to 85 had balanced CD4/CD8; later expanders favoured CD4+. Nothing confirmed that second-wave clones peaking on day 37 were specific for SARS-CoV-2. CD4+ contracting clones were found mainly in CM and EM, and CD8+ ones in EMRA.

Trimming at V came to 6 bases and at J to 5 bases, leaving 9 bases not matched to a gene. Germline CDR1 is MNHEY and CDR2 is SMNVEV (reference sequence). The CDR3 consists of 15 residues. The receptor was isolated from a man younger than 30 who had mild COVID-19 (a few samples of this study predate the infection). Cell type and time point are not known. Sequenced sample: PBMCs or a T cell subset sorted from them (not recorded which). V gene TRBV27 combines with J gene TRBJ2-1, with 8 bases matching TRBD2. This chain's CDR3 is CASSFSGAGHNEQFF. DNA for the CDR3: TGTGCCAGCAGCTTTAGCGGGGCGGGGCACAATGAGCAGTTCTTC.